The 31 T cell receptor beta chains reported below all come from one sample, sequenced in a study of cytomegalovirus exposure and HLA in healthy donors. The PCR had 60 Vbeta and 13 Jbeta primers. Using immunoSEQ multiplex PCR, the repertoire was profiled, and TCRdb retains in-frame clones only, with some absent. This table holds 120,000 or so clones, 10% to 13% found once. Sequencing input: PBMCs. These receptors all come from a woman between 18 and 29 years old in good health and CMV-seropositive.

This clone was picked up a small number of times. The chain links TRBV5-8 to TRBJ2-1; 8 bases fit TRBD2. This CDR3 has 16 residues. Germline lookup yields CDR1 SGHTS and CDR2 YDEGEE. Unmatched junction bases numbered 5, after V lost 0 bases and J lost 3 bases. CDR3: CASSLGSGTLYNEQFF. DNA for the CDR3: TGTGCCAGCAGCTTGGGTAGCGGGACCCTCTACAATGAGCAGTTCTTC.

This clone was recorded a few times. The chain joins TRBV5-4 to TRBJ1-1; D remains ambiguous. The germline V gene has CDR1 SGHNT and CDR2 YYREEE (reference sequence). The CDR3 runs 14 residues. The V end lost 4 bases, the J end lost 0 bases, and 10 bases lay between the germline ends. The CDR3 is CASSLSGLNTEAFF. CDR3 sequence (DNA): TGTGCCAGCAGCCTCTCTGGCCTGAACACTGAAGCTTTCTTT.

This clone was observed a few times. The V and J genes are TRBV6-1 and TRBJ1-1; D is possibly TRBD1 (5 bases). Trimming removed 10 bases at V and 3 bases at J, with 15 bases between. The CDR3 has 13 amino acids. Germline assignment: CDR1 MNHNS and CDR2 SASEGT. CDR3 amino acids: CATLWTGDTEAFF. In DNA, the CDR3 is TGTGCCACCCTCTGGACGGGGGACACTGAAGCTTTCTTT.

This clone was counted a few times. The chain carries TRBV4-1 and TRBJ2-5; D might be TRBD2 (5 bases). The end of the DNA is better explained by TRBJ2-7, so the J call may be wrong. The V gene's germline CDR1 is MGHRA and CDR2 YSYEKL. This CDR3 is built from 12 residues. The CDR3 sequence: CASSQTGYEQYF. CDR3 bases: TGCGCCAGCAGCCAAACGGGGTACGAGCAGTACTTC.

The chain has TRBV2 and TRBJ2-1; 14 nucleotides line up with TRBD2. Germline trimming cut 6 bases from V and 5 bases from J; bases unmatched to any gene: 24. Looked up from germline, CDR1 is SNHLY and CDR2 is FYNNEI. The CDR3 is 22 residues long. The CDR3 reads CASRGLAGVRRNGEIRDNEQFF. In DNA, the CDR3 is TGTGCCAGCAGGGGACTAGCGGGAGTCCGGCGGAATGGGGAGATTCGCGACAATGAGCAGTTCTTC.

This chain uses TRBV6-1 with TRBJ2-5; 7 nucleotides line up with TRBD2. Gene TRBJ2-7 matches the end of the DNA better, so the J call may be wrong. Germline CDR1 is MNHNS and CDR2 is SASEGT. The CDR3 extends over 13 amino acids. The CDR3 nucleotides read TGTGCCAGCAGTGAATCGGGAGGATTCGAGCAGTACTTC. It codes for CASSESGGFEQYF.

This sequence joins TRBV6-1 and TRBJ1-1; D is undetermined. CDR1 is MNHNS, CDR2 SASEGT, per germline. This CDR3 comprises 13 residues. The V gene lost 3 bases and the J gene lost 8 bases, with 13 bases spanning the gap. This chain's CDR3 is CASSEEGPREAFF. The DNA of the CDR3 is TGTGCCAGCAGTGAGGAGGGTCCGAGAGAAGCTTTCTTT.

This clone was detected only a few times. This chain connects TRBV7-6 to TRBJ1-1, with D unresolved. The CDR3 is 12 amino acids. With 2 bases removed from V and 12 bases from J, the gap between germline ends came to 13 bases. Germline V gene data show CDR1 as SGHVS and CDR2 as FNYEAQ. The CDR3 DNA reads as TGTGCCAGCAGCTTATCGGGAGCCCTCCCTTTCTTT. Its translation is CASSLSGALPFF.

This clone showed up just a few times. V usage is TRBV25-1 and J usage is TRBJ1-5, with a possible D match to TRBD1 (5 bases). CDR3 size: 14 residues. The germline V and J ends were trimmed by 2 bases and 12 bases, with 17 bases remaining between them. CDR1 and CDR2 (germline): MGHDK, SYGVNS. The CDR3 DNA sequence: TGTGCCAGCAGTGAAACCGCTGGCGGGGGTTACCAGCATTTT. Amino acids: CASSETAGGGYQHF.

The rearrangement uses TRBV6-4 and TRBJ2-2, with 7 bases fitting TRBD1. CDR1 MRHNA and CDR2 SNTAGT come from the germline V gene. V lost 6 bases to trimming and J lost 3 bases; unmatched junction nucleotides: 4. The CDR3 loop spans 14 amino acids. For the CDR3, the DNA is TGTGCCAGCAGCCGGGACAGCTACACCGGGGAGCTGTTTTTT. Protein sequence: CASSRDSYTGELFF.

This clone showed up just a few times. The V call is TRBV5-6, the J call TRBJ2-5; D perhaps matches TRBD1 (6 bases). With 4 bases removed from V and 1 base from J, the gap between germline ends came to 14 bases. The CDR3 length is 15 residues. CDR1 SGHDT and CDR2 YYEEEE come from the germline V gene. The DNA for the CDR3 is TGTGCCAGCAGCATAGTCGGGACACTCCAAGAGACCCAGTACTTC. Encoded protein: CASSIVGTLQETQYF.

The genes are TRBV6-5 and TRBJ1-3, with no clear D. Germline assignment: CDR1 MNHEY and CDR2 SVGAGI. This CDR3 is 13 amino acids long. V was clipped by 5 bases and J by 4 bases, with 9 bases between them. CDR3 bases: TGTGCCAGCAGTCCCCCCATGGGAAACACCATATATTTT. This codes for CASSPPMGNTIYF.

V gene TRBV5-1 combines with J gene TRBJ2-7; no clear D. Germline V CDR1 and CDR2: SGHRS, YFSETQ. The CDR3 has 13 residues. V lost 2 bases and J lost 1, with 7 bases in between. DNA for the CDR3: TGCGCCAGCAGCTTCCCAGAATCCTACGAGCAGTACTTC. Translated, it gives CASSFPESYEQYF.

This clone was recorded a few times. The rearrangement joins TRBV5-6 to TRBJ1-1; unclear D gene. The V end lost 2 bases, the J end lost 3 bases, and 26 bases lay between the germline ends. CDR1 and CDR2 from the germline V gene are SGHDT and YYEEEE. The CDR3 is 19 residues long. In DNA form, the CDR3 reads TGTGCCAGCAGCTTCTTTTGGCGGCCTAGCCCCTTCCATTACACTGAAGCTTTCTTT. Amino acid sequence: CASSFFWRPSPFHYTEAFF.

The V and J genes are TRBV18 and TRBJ2-5; D is undetermined. Trimming removed 4 bases from V and 2 bases from J, with 8 bases in between. Germline values: CDR1 KGHSH, CDR2 LQKENI. The CDR3 runs 13 residues. CDR3 protein: CASSLGSQETQYF. CDR3 DNA: TGTGCCAGCTCACTCGGGTCTCAAGAGACCCAGTACTTC.

This clone was observed a handful of times. The chain couples TRBV9 to TRBJ1-1; D possibly corresponds to TRBD1 (6 bases). CDR3 length: 15 amino acids. Germline CDR1 and CDR2: SGDLS and YYNGEE. The V gene lost 4 bases and the J gene lost 0 bases, with 13 bases spanning the gap. CDR3 loop: CASSPRGDMNTEAFF. The CDR3 DNA reads TGTGCCAGCAGCCCGAGAGGGGACATGAACACTGAAGCTTTCTTT.

The chain is built from TRBV4-1 and TRBJ1-5; weak D call: TRBD1 (5 bases). The V and J ends lost 4 bases and 3 bases respectively, with 16 bases between them. CDR3 length equals 16 residues. The germline V gene encodes CDR1 MGHRA and CDR2 YSYEKL. CDR3 DNA sequence: TGCGCCAGCAGCCCTCAGGGAAATGATGTCAATCAGCCCCAGCATTTT. This codes for CASSPQGNDVNQPQHF.

The CDR3 DNA is TGTGCCAGCAGTTATAGGGGCTCCTACGAGCAGTACTTC. Translating gives CASSYRGSYEQYF. The gene calls are TRBV6-5 and TRBJ2-7; D is perhaps TRBD1 (5 bases). CDR3 size: 13 residues. CDR1 MNHEY and CDR2 SVGAGI come from the germline V gene. Trimming cost V 3 bases and J 0 bases, with 6 bases left between them.

This clone was found a few times. The rearrangement uses TRBV27 and TRBJ2-5, with 8 bases fitting TRBD1. The CDR3 has 13 amino acids. Trimming removed 8 bases from V and 5 bases from J; junction bases left unmatched: 7. CDR1 MNHEY and CDR2 SMNVEV come from the germline V gene (reference sequence). CDR3 coding DNA: TGTGCCAGCTCAAAAAACAGGGGGGAGACCCAGTACTTC. Residues: CASSKNRGETQYF.

This chain connects TRBV5-6 to TRBJ2-7; 8 bases fit TRBD2. This CDR3 has 14 amino acids. Germline-derived CDR1 and CDR2 are SGHDT and YYEEEE. V shed 4 bases, J shed 2 bases, and the junction held 5 bases outside the gene matches. CDR3 in DNA: TGTGCCAGCAGCATGACTAGCGCCGCCTACGAGCAGTACTTC. Protein product: CASSMTSAAYEQYF.

This clone was counted between two and nine times. The V gene is TRBV10-3, the J gene TRBJ2-7, with TRBD2 as a possible D gene (6 bases). Trimming took 4 bases from V and 2 from J, leaving 18 bases between them. Germline CDR1 reads ENHRY; CDR2 reads SYGVKD. The CDR3 covers 16 residues. Here the CDR3 DNA reads TGTGCCATCAGTGGATCAAGCGGGTTGGGAACCTACGAGCAGTACTTC. Translating it yields CAISGSSGLGTYEQYF.

This clone was seen a handful of times. The J gene is TRBJ1-2, the V gene TRBV7-8; unclear D gene. This CDR3 has 15 amino acids. The V and J ends lost 5 bases and 8 bases respectively, with 21 bases between them. Germline loops: CDR1 SGHVS, CDR2 FQNEAQ. The DNA of the CDR3 is TGTGCCAGCAGCGTTGGACTCAATGGAAGGGAGGGCTACACCTTC. Amino acids: CASSVGLNGREGYTF.

This clone turned up a few times. The J gene is TRBJ2-1, the V gene TRBV18, with 7 nucleotides matching TRBD1. Germline CDR1 is KGHSH and CDR2 is LQKENI. The CDR3 totals 17 residues. V shed 0 bases, J shed 7 bases, and the junction held 12 bases outside the gene matches. The CDR3 sequence: CASSPPVARGLRNEQFF. The CDR3 coding sequence is TGTGCCAGCTCACCACCGGTCGCCAGGGGGTTAAGGAATGAGCAGTTCTTC.

This chain joins TRBV18 and TRBJ2-7; 8 bases fit TRBD1. This CDR3 is 16 amino acids long. Trimming at V came to 3 bases and at J to 6 bases, leaving 13 bases not matched to a gene. Per the germline V gene, CDR1 is KGHSH and CDR2 is LQKENI. CDR3 nucleotides: TGTGCCAGCTCACCCCCGGGGTGGACAGGGTATGGCGAGCAGTACTTC. Its protein is CASSPPGWTGYGEQYF.

This clone appeared a few times. The CDR3 sequence is CASSQLGGGNTEAFF. The CDR3 DNA follows: TGTGCCAGCAGCCAGTTGGGGGGTGGAAACACTGAAGCTTTCTTT. V usage is TRBV11-2 and J usage is TRBJ1-1; D is possibly TRBD1 (5 bases). V was pared by 5 bases and J by 2 bases, with 15 bases between. The CDR3 is 15 residues long. CDR1 and CDR2 from the germline V gene are SGHAT and FQNNGV. The full variable domain, its missing parts supplied by reference TRBV11-2 and TRBJ1-1, is EAGVAQSPRYKIIEKRQSVAFWCNPISGHATLYWYQQILGQGPKLLIQFQNNGVVDDSQLPKDRFSAERLKGVDSTLKIQPAKLEDSAVYLCASSQLGGGNTEAFFGQGTRLTVV.

V usage is TRBV5-1 and J usage is TRBJ2-1, with TRBD2 matching 13 bases. Germline CDR1 and CDR2: SGHRS and YFSETQ. The CDR3 covers 18 residues. V lost 4 bases, J lost 8 bases, and 15 bases stayed unmatched. CDR3 protein: CASSRSTSGRISWDEQFF. For the CDR3, the DNA is TGCGCCAGCAGCCGATCGACTAGCGGGAGGATCAGTTGGGATGAGCAGTTCTTC.

The sample holds a few counts of this clone. This chain connects TRBV20-1 to TRBJ1-2, with a weak D call TRBD1 (6 bases). Germline loops: CDR1 DFQATT, CDR2 SNEGSKA (reference sequence). This CDR3 region has 11 residues. Trimming left V 3 bases short and J 8 bases short, with 10 bases between. CDR3 coding DNA: TGCAGTGCTAGGTCAGGGGACGGCTACACCTTC. Its protein is CSARSGDGYTF.

This clone was seen only a few times. The chain carries TRBV19 and TRBJ1-5; D might be TRBD1 (5 bases). Trimming removed 2 bases from V and 6 bases from J, with 17 bases in between. This CDR3 spans 16 amino acids. Germline CDR1 is LNHDA and CDR2 is SQIVND (reference sequence). CDR3 in DNA: TGTGCCAGTAGTATAAATTCGGGCAGGGTTACTCAGCCCCAGCATTTT. It specifies CASSINSGRVTQPQHF.

The sample holds a few counts of this clone. CDR3 region: CASTQMGADYGYTF. The CDR3 nucleotides are TGTGCCAGCACCCAAATGGGGGCCGACTATGGCTACACCTTC. The J gene is TRBJ1-2, the V gene TRBV6-1; TRBD1 might be the D (6 bases). CDR1 and CDR2 from the germline V gene are MNHNS and SASEGT. The V end was cut by 7 bases, the J end by 3 bases, with 15 bases between. This CDR3 comprises 14 residues.

This clone was detected a few times. V is TRBV5-6 and J is TRBJ2-7, with D hard to call. With 0 bases removed from V and 0 bases from J, the gap between germline ends came to 10 bases. The CDR3 consists of 15 residues. The germline V gene has CDR1 SGHDT and CDR2 YYEEEE. The CDR3 sequence is CASSLVELSSYEQYF. CDR3 sequence (DNA): TGTGCCAGCAGCTTGGTTGAGCTGAGCTCCTACGAGCAGTACTTC.

This clone was seen a few times. This rearrangement joins TRBV30 to TRBJ2-7, with D possibly TRBD1 on 5 matching bases. This CDR3 has 13 amino acids. The V gene's germline CDR1 is GTSNPN and CDR2 SVGIG (reference sequence). V was pared by 3 bases and J by 1 base, with 10 bases between. The CDR3 nucleotides read TGTGCCTGGAGCACAGGATCATCCTACGAGCAGTACTTC. The encoded protein is CAWSTGSSYEQYF.